This TCR beta chain was retrieved from a study of naive and memory T cell subsets. Findings of the study overall: A clonotype means one alpha or beta sequence, not an alpha/beta pair. In naive cells, over 85% of TCR sequences were seen only once. Possibly reflecting memory cells re-expressing CD45RA, a few larger clonotypes occurred in naive repertoires, especially CD8.

This clonotype was seen a few times. The antigen is undetermined. The CDR3 sequence is 15 residues long. The V and J ends lost 2 bases and 6 bases respectively, with 14 bases between them. The V gene's germline CDR1 is SGHAT and CDR2 FQDESV (reference sequence). The beta constant-region primer was an equimolar mix of two oligonucleotides covering TRBC1 and TRBC2. TCRdb reprocessed the UMI-ligation and nested PCR reads via MiXCR and lists one record per CDR3 protein. The profile covers 130,000 to 150,000 distinct CDR3 sequences, with 15% to 20% appearing a single time and approximately 0.15% taken by the ten largest.

V usage is TRBV11-1 and J usage is TRBJ2-1; D call uncertain. The sequenced sample consisted of naive CD4+ T cells from blood. The TCR was taken from a human donor in good health. CDR3 DNA: TGTGCCAGCAGCTTAATTGAGGTCCGGAGCAATGAGCAGTTCTTC. It translates to CASSLIEVRSNEQFF.